This T cell receptor (beta chain) was profiled in a study of cytomegalovirus exposure and HLA in healthy donors. Whole-study results and caveats: A missense variant in DCLRE1C was later tied to TCR beta V- and J-gene trimming. Later analysis suggested most CMV-associated TCR beta chains were HLA-restricted.

PCR employed 60 Vbeta and 13 Jbeta primers. Sequenced by immunoSEQ multiplex PCR; TCRdb stores in-frame clones only, minus some. This table holds 95,000 to 120,000 clones, about 61% found once. As for this clone: What it recognizes is unknown.

The V gene lost 6 bases and the J gene lost 11 bases, with 19 bases spanning the gap. The CDR3 consists of 13 residues. The V gene's germline CDR1 is SGHDN and CDR2 FVKESK. The sequence was collected from a man aged 18 to 30 in good health and CMV-seropositive. V gene TRBV14 combines with J gene TRBJ1-1, with D perhaps matching TRBD1 (6 bases). Sample: PBMCs. For the CDR3, the DNA is TGTGCCAGCAGTCCAACAGGGAGGGTCGCGGCTTTCTTT. Translated, it gives CASSPTGRVAAFF.